This T cell receptor (beta chain) appears in the sequencing data of a study of blood T cells in healthy people across ages. Healthy Russian Caucasian donors spanned ages about 6 to 95 years. Then a second PCR, running about 6 to 12 cycles, was carried out with a sample-barcoded 5' primer and a J-beta primer mix. With 12 random nucleotides, a template-switch adaptor tagged each individual cDNA molecule. MiXCR, applied by TCRdb to the 5' RACE reads, yields one record per CDR3 protein. The repertoire has about 640,000 distinct CDR3 sequences, roughly 58% of them found once; the top ten carry more than 35%. There are 15 residues in the CDR3. V gave up 6 bases and J gave up 2 bases; unmatched junction bases: 7. Germline values: CDR1 DFQATT, CDR2 SNEGSKA (reference sequence). This clonotype showed up just a few times. Its antigen is currently unknown. Points from the study as a whole: Among T cells, TCR beta diversity per million cells dropped roughly linearly as age rose.

The sequence was obtained from a man aged 55 to 70 in good health. The rearrangement joins TRBV20-1 to TRBJ2-5; 12 bases are a match to TRBD2. The specimen was blood. Written as DNA, the CDR3 is TGCAGTGCCACCCTGACTAGCGGGGGACAAGAGACCCAGTACTTC. This codes for CSATLTSGGQETQYF.